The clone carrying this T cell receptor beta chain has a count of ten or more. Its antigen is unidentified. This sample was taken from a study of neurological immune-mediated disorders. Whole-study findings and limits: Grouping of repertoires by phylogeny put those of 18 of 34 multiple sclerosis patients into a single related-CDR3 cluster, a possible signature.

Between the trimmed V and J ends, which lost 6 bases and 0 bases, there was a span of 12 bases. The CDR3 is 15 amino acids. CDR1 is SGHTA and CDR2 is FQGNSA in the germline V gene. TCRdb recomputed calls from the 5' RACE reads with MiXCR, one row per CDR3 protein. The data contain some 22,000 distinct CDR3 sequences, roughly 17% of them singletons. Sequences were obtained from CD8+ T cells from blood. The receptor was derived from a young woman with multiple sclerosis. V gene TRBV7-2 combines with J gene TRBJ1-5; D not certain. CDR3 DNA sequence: TGTGCCAGCAGAAGAACTGGGCTTAGCAATCAGCCCCAGCATTTT. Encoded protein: CASRRTGLSNQPQHF.